These T cell receptor beta chains were read from a single sample in a study of identical twins. TCRdb re-called the 5' RACE reads with MiXCR, one entry per CDR3 protein. The sample lists 200,000 to 250,000 distinct CDR3 sequences, 6% to 8.5% occurring once. The sample was also linked to a second study, of yellow fever vaccine responses in identical twins.

Sample: CD8+ T cells sorted from blood. The receptor source for this set is a woman under 30 in good health. Each CDR3 is given with its conserved first and last residue. Each record gives: V gene, CDR3 length, J gene, D gene, CDR3 protein. D genes are given only for firm matches.

TRBV20-1	16	TRBJ2-3	TRBD2	CSASSLAGGLTDTQYF
TRBV4-2	16	TRBJ2-1	TRBD2	CASSQEREVYVYEQFF
TRBV6-1	14	TRBJ2-5	-	CDSSPGRARETQYF
TRBV21-1	21	TRBJ2-1	-	CASSKVSEGLAGERGTAEQFF
TRBV7-9	14	TRBJ1-2	-	CASRIGGPNGGYTF
TRBV10-3	16	TRBJ1-2	TRBD1	CAISESETGGHYGYTF
TRBV28	15	TRBJ2-1	TRBD1	CASSPRQGAGNEQFF
TRBV6-1	14	TRBJ1-2	TRBD1	CASIPTGINYGYTF
TRBV5-1	15	TRBJ2-5	-	CASSLMTESQETQYF
TRBV29-1	13	TRBJ2-3	-	CSVAIWAEDTQYF
TRBV7-9	14	TRBJ1-1	-	CASSPETGNTEAFF
TRBV3-1	16	TRBJ1-1	-	CASRPDTPLLNTEAFF
TRBV6-1	14	TRBJ1-2	TRBD1	CASNPTGSAYGYTF
TRBV7-2	13	TRBJ2-5	-	CASSFTMQETQYF
TRBV21-1	17	TRBJ2-5	-	CASSKLLTSGSQETQYF
TRBV10-2	14	TRBJ1-2	-	CASSEAGPSYGYTF
TRBV12-3/TRBV12-4	11	TRBJ2-3	-	CASSPGDTQYF
TRBV28	15	TRBJ2-5	-	CASSFLVRDQETQYF
TRBV10-3	14	TRBJ2-5	TRBD2	CAISERLAEETQYF
TRBV7-9	17	TRBJ2-3	-	CASSPRLRGGREDTQYF